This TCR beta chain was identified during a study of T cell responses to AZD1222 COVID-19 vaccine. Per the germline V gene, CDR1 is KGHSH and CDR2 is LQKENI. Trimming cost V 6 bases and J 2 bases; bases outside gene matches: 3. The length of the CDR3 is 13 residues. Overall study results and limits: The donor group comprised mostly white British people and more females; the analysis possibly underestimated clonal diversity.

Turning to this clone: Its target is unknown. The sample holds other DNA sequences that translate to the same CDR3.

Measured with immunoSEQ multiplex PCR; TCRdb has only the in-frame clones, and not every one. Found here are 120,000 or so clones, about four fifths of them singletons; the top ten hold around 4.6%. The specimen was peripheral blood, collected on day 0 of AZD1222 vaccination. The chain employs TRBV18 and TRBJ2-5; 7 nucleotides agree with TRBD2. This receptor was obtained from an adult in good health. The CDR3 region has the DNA TGTGCCAGCTCCCAGGGACTACAAGAGACCCAGTACTTC. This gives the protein CASSQGLQETQYF.